One T cell receptor beta chain is described in this entry. This clone was recorded many times. This clone's antigen is unknown. The read finishes 3 residues shy of the CDR3 end, and the germline J gene is used to complete it. CVID samples and control samples contributed equivalent amounts of genomic DNA as sequencing input. For every sample, a 60 bp segment covering the rearranged TCRbeta CDR3 region was amplified and then sequenced. TCRbeta amplification used the immunoSEQ assay, a bias-corrected multiplex PCR with high-throughput sequencing. Regarding the original processing steps: Every unique nucleotide sequence counted as a clone and was annotated with V, D and J genes, copy number and frequency. Sequences were labeled productive if in frame, and non-productive if out of frame or containing stop codons. As previously described, clonality was calculated on the basis of Shannon's entropy. The predicted amino acid sequences of productive clones were used to derive the mean CDR3 Kyte-Doolittle hydropathy. The R hclust function was used to hierarchically cluster scaled V gene usage with Manhattan distance and complete linkage. Sharing of clones by CDR3 amino acid sequence was evaluated by resampling 12 repertoires per group over 100 rounds. The repertoires were searched for approximately 70 published EBV-specific TCRbeta sequences and almost 250 published CMV-specific TCRbeta sequences. After a couple of CVID samples that produced fewer than 10,000 sequences were dropped from the analysis, 42 CVID repertoires remained. The clones in this table, taken by TCRdb from immuneACCESS, are in-frame only. Not every clone is retained; where verified, under half of the shortfall comes from an unresolved V gene, and the cause of the rest is unknown. The V and J calls and clone size come from that table; D and trimming were worked out from the DNA. For this sample the table reports about 60,000 clones, with no clone seen just once. The ten biggest clones cover 1.6% of the sample.

This record comes from a study of T cell clonality in common variable immunodeficiency (dated by TCRdb to the mid-2010s). Both CVID patients and healthy controls were predominantly of Caucasian heritage. Heparinized peripheral whole blood samples of roughly 5 to 8.5 ml were obtained from each donor. Genomic DNA from adults with common variable immune deficiency (CVID) and from healthy adult controls was the source for sequencing TCRbeta CDR3 repertoires. There were around 22 healthy adult volunteers in the control group (roughly twelve female and approximately ten male), ranging in age from roughly 23 to 75 years, with a mean age of almost 35. Diluted blood was density-centrifuged over Hypaque 1077 or Ficoll-Paque to isolate peripheral blood mononuclear cells. Genomic DNA was obtained from unsorted mononuclear cells through either Qiagen column purification or a centrifugation-based method. Here is what the overall study found, with its caveats: TCRbeta clonality was higher in CVID subjects than in healthy controls (t-test p = 0.018), and the increase was most characteristic of about a third of subjects. Despite equal DNA input, controls averaged roughly 80,000 unique sequences per sample versus around 30,000 in CVID samples. CVID TCRbeta sequences were reported to have fewer deletions and N-nucleotide insertions and to lack highly modified clones with 13 or more V deletions. Correlations of repertoire features with clinical complications were constrained by heterogeneity among patients within the CVID cohort. Healthy controls shared more TCRbeta clones with each other than CVID subjects shared among themselves (p < 0.0001). It was noted by the authors that sequencing of the repertoires of T cell subpopulations would be needed to clarify the cause of the increased clonality in CVID.

V drops 0 bases and J drops 1 base, leaving 13 bases in between. The CDR3 contains 16 residues, cysteine and phenylalanine counted. The 39 bases shown cover part of the CDR3, and their frame starts at base 1. Per the germline V gene (reference sequence), SGHNT is the CDR1 and YYREEE is the CDR2. The TCR was taken from a person between 18 and 69 years old in good health. The source material was peripheral blood mononuclear cells. Rearrangement joined TRBV5-4 to TRBJ1-1, with the D gene uncertain. CDR3 DNA (partial): TGTGCCAGCAGCTTGGCCGCCCAGGCGACGAACACTGAA. Its translation reads: CASSLAAQATNTE. The full CDR3 reads CASSLAAQATNTEAFF.